Shown below are 12 T cell receptor beta chains from a single sample sequenced in a study of Tregs in tolerant kidney transplant recipients. Sequencing used immunoSEQ multiplex PCR; TCRdb keeps in-frame clones, though not all of them. The sample comprises about 94,000 clones, roughly 93% of which are singletons, and 0.4% to 0.55% rests with the top ten. The specimen comprised CD4+ T cells from blood, sampled before the transplant. Receptors were obtained from a human donor who received a combined kidney and bone marrow transplant.

The chain recombines TRBV5-4 with TRBJ1-4; a possible D gene is TRBD1 (6 bases). This CDR3 is 15 amino acids long. Germline CDR1 and CDR2: SGHNT and YYREEE (reference sequence). V was clipped by 2 bases and J by 6 bases, with 14 bases between them. The CDR3: CASSFLGARDEKLFF. The CDR3 DNA is TGTGCCAGCAGCTTTTTGGGGGCGCGTGATGAAAAACTGTTTTTT.

V gene TRBV6-5 combines with J gene TRBJ2-1, with a possible D match to TRBD1 (7 bases). Germline V gives CDR1 MNHEY, CDR2 SVGAGI. This CDR3 region has 14 residues. Trimming shortened V by 6 bases and J by 4 bases, and 13 bases separated the two germline ends. The CDR3 DNA is TGTGCCAGCAGCCGGCCAGGGGGGTACAATGAGCAGTTCTTC. Residues: CASSRPGGYNEQFF.

The chain has TRBV5-4 and TRBJ2-3; D not certain. V was clipped by 4 bases and J by 4 bases, with 10 bases between them. The CDR3 totals 13 residues. The germline V gene encodes CDR1 SGHNT and CDR2 YYREEE (reference sequence). The CDR3 DNA is TGTGCCAGCAGCCAAGTACACCCAGATACGCAGTATTTT. This encodes CASSQVHPDTQYF.

V is TRBV7-3 and J is TRBJ2-2; 7 bases fit TRBD2. CDR3 size: 14 residues. Trimming took 2 bases from V and 6 from J; bases not matched to a gene: 3. Germline CDR1 is SGHTA and CDR2 is FQGTGA. The DNA of the CDR3 is TGTGCCAGCAGCTTAGGGAGGGATTCCGGGGAGCTGTTTTTT. The encoded protein is CASSLGRDSGELFF. Full variable domain (rest looked up from reference TRBV7-3 and TRBJ2-2): GAGVSQTPSNKVTEKGKYVELRCDPISGHTALYWYRQSLGQGPEFLIYFQGTGAADDSGLPNDRFFAVRPEGSVSTLKIQRTERGDSAVYLCASSLGRDSGELFFGEGSRLTVL.

In DNA form, the CDR3 reads TGTGCCAGCAGCCAATTAGGGACAGCCCCAGATACGCAGTATTTT. It is translated as CASSQLGTAPDTQYF. The gene calls are TRBV14 and TRBJ2-3, with 7 bases lining up with TRBD1. Trimming took 2 bases from V and 4 from J; bases not matched to a gene: 6. The CDR3 totals 15 residues. Germline assignment: CDR1 SGHDN and CDR2 FVKESK.

This chain connects TRBV15 to TRBJ2-1; 10 bases agree with TRBD2. This CDR3 has 14 amino acids. V dropped 4 bases and J dropped 8; count of bases not matched to a gene: 5. Germline V gene lookup returns CDR1 LNHNV and CDR2 YYDKDF (reference sequence). The DNA for the CDR3 is TGTGCCACCAGCAAGCTAGCGGGAGACGATGAGCAGTTCTTC. It specifies CATSKLAGDDEQFF.

This clone was seen only once. The chain joins TRBV5-1 to TRBJ2-1; 13 nucleotides line up with TRBD2. The CDR3 is 15 residues long. CDR1 SGHRS and CDR2 YFSETQ come from the germline V gene. V dropped 4 bases and J dropped 10; count of bases not matched to a gene: 8. The CDR3 nucleotides read TGCGCCAGCAGCGCCACGACTAGCGGGGGGAGCGAGCAGTTCTTC. Residues: CASSATTSGGSEQFF. The full variable domain, in which reference TRBV5-1 and TRBJ2-1 provide the parts outside the CDR3, is KAGVTQTPRYLIKTRGQQVTLSCSPISGHRSVSWYQQTPGQGLQFLFEYFSETQRNKGNFPGRFSGRQFSNSRSEMNVSTLELGDSALYLCASSATTSGGSEQFFGPGTRLTVL.

The J gene is TRBJ1-2, the V gene TRBV5-4; D is uncertain. This CDR3 region has 12 residues. Germline CDR1 is SGHNT and CDR2 is YYREEE (reference sequence). V was cut by 1 base and J by 3 bases, with 4 bases left in between. This CDR3 reads CASSLTDYGYTF. DNA for the CDR3: TGTGCCAGCAGCTTGACAGACTATGGCTACACCTTC.

The chain uses TRBV4-2 and TRBJ2-3, with unresolved D. The CDR3 loop spans 14 amino acids. Looked up from germline, CDR1 is LGHNA and CDR2 is YNFKEQ. The V and J ends lost 0 bases and 0 bases respectively, with 4 bases between them. The CDR3 sequence: CASSQDTSTDTQYF. In DNA form, the CDR3 reads TGTGCCAGCAGCCAAGATACTAGCACAGATACGCAGTATTTT.

This clone has only one observation. CDR3 nucleotides: TGTGCCAGCAGCCTTCGTGGCGGGGCTCCTAAAGAGACCCAGTACTTC. Translated: CASSLRGGAPKETQYF. The rearrangement joins TRBV7-9 to TRBJ2-5, with D possibly being TRBD2 (6 bases). CDR3 length: 16 residues. Germline lookup yields CDR1 SEHNR and CDR2 FQNEAQ (reference sequence). V gave up 5 bases and J gave up 3 bases, with 19 bases separating them.

The rearrangement links TRBV7-2 to TRBJ1-2; D unclear. V lost 5 bases and J 7 bases, leaving 11 bases between the germline ends. The germline V gene encodes CDR1 SGHTA and CDR2 FQGNSA. The CDR3 extends over 12 amino acids. CDR3 sequence (DNA): TGTGCCAGCAGCCCTATTGGTGGTGGCTACACCTTC. Amino acids: CASSPIGGGYTF. The full variable domain, in which reference TRBV7-2 and TRBJ1-2 provide the parts outside the CDR3, is GAGVSQSPSNKVTEKGKDVELRCDPISGHTALYWYRQSLGQGLEFLIYFQGNSAPDKSGLPSDRFSAERTGGSVSTLTIQRTQQEDSAVYLCASSPIGGGYTFGSGTRLTVV.

This rearrangement joins TRBV4-1 to TRBJ2-4, with 11 bases lining up with TRBD2. There are 19 residues in the CDR3. With V trimmed by 1 base and J by 0 bases, 8 bases remained unmatched. Germline CDR1 and CDR2: MGHRA and YSYEKL. The CDR3 bases are TGCGCCAGCAGCCAAGCGGGACTAGCGGAACCCTTAGCCAAAAACATTCAGTACTTC. Amino acids: CASSQAGLAEPLAKNIQYF.